These T cell receptor beta chains were read from a single sample in a study of blood T cell repertoires in COVID-19. Clones were read by immunoSEQ multiplex PCR, and TCRdb kept only the in-frame ones, dropping some. The repertoire holds 200,000 to 250,000 clones, with around 87% as singletons. Source material: peripheral blood. The receptor source for this set is a man between 60 and 75 years old with acute or convalescent COVID-19. Each CDR3 is given with its conserved first and last residue. Fields, in order: CDR3 DNA, CDR3 protein, clone size, J gene, V gene, D gene. D genes are given only for firm matches. Part of the rows lack a size; the others show once, few, many or a class for expanded clones.

cdr3_nt: TGCGCCAGCAGCTTGGTAGCGGGGAAGCCCCAGCATTTT
cdr3_aa: CASSLVAGKPQHF
clone_size: .
j_call: TRBJ1-5
v_call: TRBV5-1
d_call: .

cdr3_nt: TGTGCCAGTAGGCCCCAGCGCAGCACAGATACGCAGTATTTT
cdr3_aa: CASRPQRSTDTQYF
clone_size: .
j_call: TRBJ2-3
v_call: TRBV19
d_call: .

cdr3_nt: TGTGCCAGCAGTCACTTCCGAGTCACAGATACGCAGTATTTT
cdr3_aa: CASSHFRVTDTQYF
clone_size: .
j_call: TRBJ2-3
v_call: TRBV6-2/TRBV6-3
d_call: .

cdr3_nt: TGTGCCAGCAGCCTCAACGGGGGGGCCACTGAAGCTTTCTTT
cdr3_aa: CASSLNGGATEAFF
clone_size: .
j_call: TRBJ1-1
v_call: TRBV7-2
d_call: .

cdr3_nt: TGTGCCAGCAGCCAAGTAAACCTAGCGGGGGGGATCTCCTACAATGAGCAGTTCTTC
cdr3_aa: CASSQVNLAGGISYNEQFF
clone_size: .
j_call: TRBJ2-1
v_call: TRBV4-2
d_call: TRBD2

cdr3_nt: TGTGCCAGCAGCCCGCGACTAGCGGGGGTCACCGGGGAGCTGTTTTTT
cdr3_aa: CASSPRLAGVTGELFF
clone_size: .
j_call: TRBJ2-2
v_call: TRBV7-3
d_call: TRBD2

cdr3_nt: TGTGCCAGCAGTCTCACAGGGAGTGGCTACACCTTC
cdr3_aa: CASSLTGSGYTF
clone_size: .
j_call: TRBJ1-2
v_call: TRBV28
d_call: .

cdr3_nt: TGTGCCTGGGGACAGGGGAACTATGGCTACACCTTC
cdr3_aa: CAWGQGNYGYTF
clone_size: .
j_call: TRBJ1-2
v_call: TRBV30
d_call: TRBD1

cdr3_nt: TGCAGCGCTATACAGGGGAGAACTGAAGCTTTCTTT
cdr3_aa: CSAIQGRTEAFF
clone_size: .
j_call: TRBJ1-1
v_call: TRBV29-1
d_call: TRBD1

cdr3_nt: TGTGCCAGCGGACGACAGGGTTTGGGTGAAAAACTGTTTTTT
cdr3_aa: CASGRQGLGEKLFF
clone_size: .
j_call: TRBJ1-4
v_call: TRBV6-5
d_call: TRBD1

cdr3_nt: TGTGCCAGCAGTTTATCCGCGACAGGGGATTCACCCCTCCACTTT
cdr3_aa: CASSLSATGDSPLHF
clone_size: .
j_call: TRBJ1-6
v_call: TRBV27
d_call: TRBD1

cdr3_nt: TGTGCCAGCAGCCCAACGGCCGGACAGGGCCGGGATACGCAGTATTTT
cdr3_aa: CASSPTAGQGRDTQYF
clone_size: .
j_call: TRBJ2-3
v_call: TRBV7-6
d_call: TRBD1

cdr3_nt: TGTGCCAGCAGCTTAAGCGGGACCTGGGACAATGAGCAGTTCTTC
cdr3_aa: CASSLSGTWDNEQFF
clone_size: .
j_call: TRBJ2-1
v_call: TRBV7-8
d_call: TRBD2

cdr3_nt: TGTGCCAGCAGCTTAGTGGACAGGTCCCAGTCCCACTCTGGAAACACCATATATTTT
cdr3_aa: CASSLVDRSQSHSGNTIYF
clone_size: .
j_call: TRBJ1-3
v_call: TRBV7-8
d_call: TRBD1

cdr3_nt: TGTGCCAGCAGCTTAGCGGGGGGGGAGACCCAGTACTTC
cdr3_aa: CASSLAGGETQYF
clone_size: .
j_call: TRBJ2-5
v_call: TRBV11-2
d_call: TRBD2

cdr3_nt: TGTGCCAGCGCACGACAGGGAATAAAAAACACTGAAGCTTTCTTT
cdr3_aa: CASARQGIKNTEAFF
clone_size: .
j_call: TRBJ1-1
v_call: TRBV5-4
d_call: TRBD1

cdr3_nt: TGTGCCATCAGTGAAACGATGGCGGGGGGGCTGAGTGAGCAGTTCTTC
cdr3_aa: CAISETMAGGLSEQFF
clone_size: once
j_call: TRBJ2-1
v_call: TRBV10-3
d_call: TRBD2

cdr3_nt: TGCGCCAGCAGCGCTCCAGGGGTGAGCAACTATGGCTACACCTTC
cdr3_aa: CASSAPGVSNYGYTF
clone_size: .
j_call: TRBJ1-2
v_call: TRBV5-1
d_call: .

cdr3_nt: TGTGCCAGCTCACCAGGTATCGGGACAGGGGAAGATCAGCCCCAGCATTTT
cdr3_aa: CASSPGIGTGEDQPQHF
clone_size: .
j_call: TRBJ1-5
v_call: TRBV18
d_call: TRBD1

cdr3_nt: TGCGCCAGCACCCTAGCCGGGTTATGGGATTCACCCCTCCACTTT
cdr3_aa: CASTLAGLWDSPLHF
clone_size: .
j_call: TRBJ1-6
v_call: TRBV10-2
d_call: .

cdr3_nt: TGCGCCAGCAGTGCGAGGGACTTCAATCAGCCCCAGCATTTT
cdr3_aa: CASSARDFNQPQHF
clone_size: .
j_call: TRBJ1-5
v_call: TRBV10-2
d_call: .

cdr3_nt: TGCGCCAGCAGCCAGGGCGGGCCTACTTATAATTCACCCCTCCACTTT
cdr3_aa: CASSQGGPTYNSPLHF
clone_size: .
j_call: TRBJ1-6
v_call: TRBV4-1
d_call: .

cdr3_nt: TGTGCCAGCAGTCAACGGACTAGCGGGGGGCCCCGGGAGACCCAGTACTTC
cdr3_aa: CASSQRTSGGPRETQYF
clone_size: .
j_call: TRBJ2-5
v_call: TRBV6-2/TRBV6-3
d_call: TRBD2

cdr3_nt: TGTGCCAGCAGTGAAGCCCAGGAACTAGCGGGGGGCTATGAGCAGTTCTTC
cdr3_aa: CASSEAQELAGGYEQFF
clone_size: .
j_call: TRBJ2-1
v_call: TRBV2
d_call: TRBD2

cdr3_nt: TGTGCCAGCAGCGTAGACCCCCTGGGCGGGGGTCTCCAAGAGACCCAGTACTTC
cdr3_aa: CASSVDPLGGGLQETQYF
clone_size: .
j_call: TRBJ2-5
v_call: TRBV9
d_call: TRBD2

cdr3_nt: TGTGCCAGCAGCCAAGCTCCGGAGTCCTACGAGCAGTACTTC
cdr3_aa: CASSQAPESYEQYF
clone_size: .
j_call: TRBJ2-7
v_call: TRBV4-2
d_call: .

cdr3_nt: TGTGCCAGCAGTCTTATAAACACTGAAGCTTTCTTT
cdr3_aa: CASSLINTEAFF
clone_size: .
j_call: TRBJ1-1
v_call: TRBV28
d_call: .

cdr3_nt: TGTGCCAGCAGTGCGAGCTCCTATAATTCACCCCTCCACTTT
cdr3_aa: CASSASSYNSPLHF
clone_size: .
j_call: TRBJ1-6
v_call: TRBV2
d_call: .

cdr3_nt: TGTGCCAGCAGCTCTGGACACCAACTCGCGAACACCGGGGAGCTGTTTTTT
cdr3_aa: CASSSGHQLANTGELFF
clone_size: .
j_call: TRBJ2-2
v_call: TRBV7-9
d_call: .

cdr3_nt: TGTGCCAGCTCACCGGGACAGGACCGCACAGATACGCAGTATTTT
cdr3_aa: CASSPGQDRTDTQYF
clone_size: .
j_call: TRBJ2-3
v_call: TRBV18
d_call: TRBD1

cdr3_nt: TGTGCCACCAGTGACCCCGCTGGTGGGCGGGGGAGCACAGATACGCAGTATTTT
cdr3_aa: CATSDPAGGRGSTDTQYF
clone_size: .
j_call: TRBJ2-3
v_call: TRBV24-1
d_call: TRBD2

cdr3_nt: TGTGCCAGCAGTTACTCGTCAGACAGGGGTTCGCTTTATAACTATGGCTACACCTTC
cdr3_aa: CASSYSSDRGSLYNYGYTF
clone_size: once
j_call: TRBJ1-2
v_call: TRBV6-2/TRBV6-3
d_call: TRBD1

cdr3_nt: TGTGCCAGCAGCTCATACGGGGTGGACCAAGAGACCCAGTACTTC
cdr3_aa: CASSSYGVDQETQYF
clone_size: .
j_call: TRBJ2-5
v_call: TRBV7-2
d_call: .

cdr3_nt: TGTGCCAGCAGTTCTCGACAGGGCTGGTCCTCTAATGAAAAACTGTTTTTT
cdr3_aa: CASSSRQGWSSNEKLFF
clone_size: .
j_call: TRBJ1-4
v_call: TRBV27
d_call: TRBD1

cdr3_nt: TGTGCCAGCAGCCGCGGGGGGACCGGGGAGCTGTTTTTT
cdr3_aa: CASSRGGTGELFF
clone_size: few
j_call: TRBJ2-2
v_call: TRBV9
d_call: TRBD2

cdr3_nt: TGTGCCAGCAGCCAAGATGGGGACACAGGGTACAATGAGCAGTTCTTC
cdr3_aa: CASSQDGDTGYNEQFF
clone_size: .
j_call: TRBJ2-1
v_call: TRBV14
d_call: .

cdr3_nt: TGTGCCACCCAGGGGCCCCGGAACACTGAAGCTTTCTTT
cdr3_aa: CATQGPRNTEAFF
clone_size: .
j_call: TRBJ1-1
v_call: TRBV6-5
d_call: .

cdr3_nt: TGTGCCAGCAGCTTAAGTAGCGGGGGAGGCCTCACTCATACGCAGTATTTT
cdr3_aa: CASSLSSGGGLTHTQYF
clone_size: .
j_call: TRBJ2-3
v_call: TRBV11-3
d_call: TRBD2

cdr3_nt: TGTGCCAGTAGTATAACAGGGGACCCTGAGCAGTTCTTC
cdr3_aa: CASSITGDPEQFF
clone_size: .
j_call: TRBJ2-1
v_call: TRBV19
d_call: TRBD1

cdr3_nt: TGTGCCAGCAGTTTATCGGGGACAGCCGGCTACACCTTC
cdr3_aa: CASSLSGTAGYTF
clone_size: .
j_call: TRBJ1-2
v_call: TRBV27
d_call: TRBD1

cdr3_nt: TGCGCCAGCAGTGAGTCGTGGACCCGGGGTGAAGCTTTCTTT
cdr3_aa: CASSESWTRGEAFF
clone_size: .
j_call: TRBJ1-1
v_call: TRBV10-1
d_call: .

cdr3_nt: TGTGCCAGCAGCCGCCTGGGTAGCGGGCCCCGAGAGACCCAGTACTTC
cdr3_aa: CASSRLGSGPRETQYF
clone_size: .
j_call: TRBJ2-5
v_call: TRBV3-1/TRBV3-2
d_call: TRBD2